Given below is one TCR beta chain in context. Its target is not known. The CDR3 sequence is 13 residues long. V was clipped by 5 bases and J by 1 base, with 8 bases between them. Unique molecular identifiers were added to individual cDNA molecules. TCRdb reanalysed the 5' RACE reads using MiXCR and keeps one entry per CDR3 protein. The table lists tens of thousands of distinct CDR3 sequences, less than 5.5% of them singletons, with 4% to 5% in the top ten. This entry comes from a study of early T cells in non-severe SARS-CoV-2 infection. On the study more broadly: From unsorted whole blood, bulk RNA was sequenced, and the chains remained unpaired.

Study-wide results and caveats: Using VDJdb, the matching emphasized anti-spike CD8 responses while missing private and CD4 specificities.

Sequencing used whole blood. This chain connects TRBV12-3 or TRBV12-4 to TRBJ1-2; TRBD1 is a possible D gene (5 bases). This receptor was taken from an adult who was a healthcare worker with PCR-confirmed SARS-CoV-2 infection or an uninfected control (not recorded which). This CDR3 reads CASSRDGNYGYTF. CDR3 nucleotides: TGTGCCAGCAGTCGGGACGGTAACTATGGCTACACCTTC.